A selection of T cell receptor beta chains follows, all from one sample in a study of blood T cell repertoires in COVID-19. TCRdb keeps only in-frame clones here, not all; method: immunoSEQ multiplex PCR. The sample contains roughly 100,000 clones, roughly 90% of which appear only once. Sequencing used peripheral blood. The receptors were sampled from a human donor with COVID-19, enrolled during active disease. The donor label of this sample is uncertain. Both conserved end residues are part of each CDR3. Each record gives: V gene, clone size, J gene, CDR3 protein. Only some rows state a clone size, as once, few, many or a class for expanded clones.

>TRBV19|NA|TRBJ1-2
CASSPGTGDFYGYTF
>TRBV9|NA|TRBJ2-7
CASSVTAYSYEQYF
>TRBV3-1/TRBV3-2|NA|TRBJ2-7
CASSQEGAEQYF
>TRBV6-1|NA|TRBJ2-1
CASSEALRLASYNEQFF
>TRBV5-6|NA|TRBJ1-6
CASSRTGNRSPLHF
>TRBV6-5|NA|TRBJ1-6
CASSYSKGGPLHF
>TRBV10-1|NA|TRBJ2-1
CASSDFGTSSYNEQFF
>TRBV6-6|NA|TRBJ2-3
CASSMQGASDTQYF
>TRBV11-2|NA|TRBJ2-5
CASSSPITSLLETQYF
>TRBV10-3|NA|TRBJ1-6
CAITSDRQRSPLHF
>TRBV4-1|NA|TRBJ2-3
CASSLTWTSGGARSQYF
>TRBV19|NA|TRBJ1-2
CASSIFNIARAPNYGYTF
>TRBV12-3/TRBV12-4|NA|TRBJ1-5
CASSWGLNQPQHF
>TRBV5-1|NA|TRBJ2-7
CASSLAGLSYEQYF
>TRBV7-9|few|TRBJ1-5
CASSQGHGNQPQHF
>TRBV7-9|NA|TRBJ2-7
CASSSRDRVSEQYF
>TRBV18|once|TRBJ1-4
CASSPLPPLQDEKLFF
>TRBV21-1|NA|TRBJ1-1
CASSNRQHCEAFF
>TRBV5-1|NA|TRBJ2-2
CASSLRSRNTGELFF
>TRBV5-4|NA|TRBJ1-3
CASSRNGGASGNTIYF
>TRBV10-3|NA|TRBJ2-3
CAILRVVAGVTDTQYF
>TRBV5-1|few|TRBJ2-1
CASSSGTGGYNEQFF
>TRBV5-5|NA|TRBJ1-1
CASSLTSETEAFF
>TRBV7-2|NA|TRBJ1-4
CASSALRKEKLFF
>TRBV4-1|NA|TRBJ1-6
CASSQSRARGLNSPLHF
>TRBV29-1|NA|TRBJ1-2
CSVEWQGGHGYTF
>TRBV7-2|NA|TRBJ1-1
CASSFPTGGEAFF
>TRBV9|NA|TRBJ1-4
CASSTQGSSNEKLFF
>TRBV6-5|NA|TRBJ1-4
CASSYHGTGTNEKLFF
>TRBV2|NA|TRBJ1-1
CASSRQGTEAFF
>TRBV6-5|NA|TRBJ2-7
CASSYSLAASYEQYF
>TRBV18|NA|TRBJ2-5
CASSPVEIGQLKETQYF
>TRBV3-1/TRBV3-2|NA|TRBJ2-6
CASSQARSGANVLTF
>TRBV14|NA|TRBJ2-2
CASSRSTGGRIRSGELFF
>TRBV18|once|TRBJ1-2
CASSPAGEERYGYTF
>TRBV7-9|NA|TRBJ1-1
CASSLGILTTHTEAFF
>TRBV5-6|NA|TRBJ2-2
CASSFPSGGSGTGELFF
>TRBV19|NA|TRBJ1-1
CASRTGGLDMNTEAFF
>TRBV9|NA|TRBJ1-6
CASSGEDRDNSPLHF
>TRBV9|NA|TRBJ1-5
CASSVDGTHGQPQHF
>TRBV28|NA|TRBJ2-5
CASSLTLAGQETQYF
>TRBV6-5|NA|TRBJ2-2
CASSLQGFGAGELFF
>TRBV18|NA|TRBJ2-2
CASSFQGAANTGELFF
>TRBV14|NA|TRBJ2-5
CASSQAQGMGQETQYF
>TRBV4-1|NA|TRBJ1-5
CASSQDLAEHQPQHF
>TRBV12-3/TRBV12-4|NA|TRBJ1-4
CASSLREKLFF